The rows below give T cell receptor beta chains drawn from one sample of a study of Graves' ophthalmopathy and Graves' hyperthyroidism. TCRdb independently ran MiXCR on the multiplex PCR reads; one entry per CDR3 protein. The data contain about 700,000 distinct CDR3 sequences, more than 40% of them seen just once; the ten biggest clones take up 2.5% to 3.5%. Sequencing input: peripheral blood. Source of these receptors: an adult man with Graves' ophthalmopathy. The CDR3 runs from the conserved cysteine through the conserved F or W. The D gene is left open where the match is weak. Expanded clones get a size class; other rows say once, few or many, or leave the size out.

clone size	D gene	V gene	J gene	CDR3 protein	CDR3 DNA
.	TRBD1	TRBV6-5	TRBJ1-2	CASSYGGQADYGYTF	TGTGCCAGCAGTTACGGGGGACAGGCCGACTATGGCTACACCTTC
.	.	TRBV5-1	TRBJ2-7	CASSYNLNEQYF	TGCGCCAGCAGCTATAACCTTAACGAGCAGTACTTC
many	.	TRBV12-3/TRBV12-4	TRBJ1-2	CASSRDTLFANYGYTF	TGTGCCAGCAGCCGGGACACTTTGTTCGCTAACTATGGCTACACCTTC
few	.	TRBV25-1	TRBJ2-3	CASSESGESTDTQYF	TGTGCCAGCAGTGAATCAGGAGAAAGCACAGATACGCAGTATTTT
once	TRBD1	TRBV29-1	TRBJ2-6	CSTSDRGWGANVLTF	TGCAGCACCTCGGACAGGGGATGGGGGGCCAACGTCCTGACTTTC
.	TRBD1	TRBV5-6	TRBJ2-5	CASSLGQVLQETQYF	TGTGCCAGCAGCTTAGGACAGGTCCTGCAAGAGACCCAGTACTTC
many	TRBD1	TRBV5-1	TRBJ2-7	CASSLDPGGEYEQYF	TGCGCCAGCAGCTTGGATCCAGGGGGCGAATACGAGCAGTACTTC
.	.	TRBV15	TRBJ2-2	CATSRGQSYNTGELFF	TGTGCCACCAGCAGAGGACAGTCTTATAACACCGGGGAGCTGTTTTTT
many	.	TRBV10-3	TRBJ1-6	CASSDGGFSYNSPLHF	TGTGCCAGCAGTGACGGAGGTTTTTCCTATAATTCACCCCTCCACTTT
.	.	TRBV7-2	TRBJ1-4	CASSSQGRNNEKLFF	TGTGCCAGCAGCTCTCAAGGACGGAACAATGAAAAACTGTTTTTT
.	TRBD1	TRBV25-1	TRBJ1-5	CASSETGTGAQPQHF	TGTGCCAGCAGTGAAACTGGGACAGGAGCGCAGCCCCAGCATTTT
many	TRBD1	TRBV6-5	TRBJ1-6	CASSYSDRGGSPLHF	TGTGCCAGCAGTTACTCGGACAGGGGAGGTTCACCCCTCCACTTT
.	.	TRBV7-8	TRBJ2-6	CASSSKGRPGANVPTF	TGTGCCAGCAGCTCTAAAGGAAGGCCTGGGGCCAACGTCCCGACTTTC
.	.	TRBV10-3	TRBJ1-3	CAIRKTTGNTIYF	TGTGCCATCAGAAAAACCACCGGAAACACCATATATTTT
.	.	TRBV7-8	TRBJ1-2	CASSLAAWQDYGYTF	TGTGCCAGCAGCCTAGCAGCATGGCAGGACTATGGCTACACCTTC
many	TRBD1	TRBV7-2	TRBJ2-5	CASSLGTGIGETQYF	TGTGCCAGCAGCTTAGGGACAGGGATTGGAGAGACCCAGTACTTC
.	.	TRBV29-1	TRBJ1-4	CSVLVRPRPTNEKLFF	TGCAGCGTGTTGGTGCGCCCCCGACCAACTAATGAAAAACTGTTTTTT
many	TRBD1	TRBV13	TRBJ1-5	CASSWGQGTNQPQHF	TGTGCCAGCAGCTGGGGACAGGGGACTAATCAGCCCCAGCATTTT
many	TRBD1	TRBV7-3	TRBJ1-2	CASSLGNRGLDYGYTF	TGTGCCAGCAGCTTAGGGAACAGGGGGCTCGACTATGGCTACACCTTC
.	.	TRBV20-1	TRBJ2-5	CSARLAGGGDQETQYF	TGCAGTGCTAGGCTGGCTGGGGGCGGAGACCAAGAGACCCAGTACTTC
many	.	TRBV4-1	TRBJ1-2	CASSPGGRRNNYGYTF	TGCGCCAGCAGCCCCGGTGGGAGGCGAAATAACTATGGCTACACCTTC
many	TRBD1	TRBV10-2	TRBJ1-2	CASSGGQLGYTF	TGCGCCAGCAGTGGGGGACAGTTAGGCTACACCTTC
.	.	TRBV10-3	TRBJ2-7	CAISESRGSGEQYF	TGTGCCATCAGTGAGTCAAGGGGTTCTGGCGAGCAGTACTTC
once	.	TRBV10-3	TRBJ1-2	CAGTLVYGYTF	TGTGCCGGGACCCTGGTCTATGGCTACACCTTC
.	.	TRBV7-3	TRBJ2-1	CASSLFPLANEQFF	TGTGCCAGCAGCTTATTCCCACTAGCAAATGAGCAGTTCTTC
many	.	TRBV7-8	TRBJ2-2	CASTLRSANTGELFF	TGTGCCAGCACCCTGAGGTCCGCGAACACCGGGGAGCTGTTTTTT
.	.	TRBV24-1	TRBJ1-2	CAWNHQGTSGYTF	TGTGCCTGGAACCATCAGGGTACCAGTGGCTACACCTTC
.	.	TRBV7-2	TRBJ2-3	CASSSRSSVANTDTQYF	TGTGCCAGCAGCTCCCGTAGTAGCGTGGCAAACACAGATACGCAGTATTTT
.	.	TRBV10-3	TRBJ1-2	CAISDGVGGYTF	TGTGCCATCAGTGACGGGGTTGGCGGCTACACCTTC
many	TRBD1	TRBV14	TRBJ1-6	CASSRQGLSSPLHF	TGTGCCAGCAGCCGACAGGGCCTCTCTTCACCCCTCCACTTT
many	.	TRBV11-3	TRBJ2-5	CASSPEARGRETQYF	TGTGCCAGCAGCCCTGAGGCCCGGGGGCGGGAGACCCAGTACTTC
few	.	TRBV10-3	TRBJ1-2	CAISEGYDNLSYGYTF	TGTGCCATCAGTGAGGGGTATGACAATCTTAGCTATGGCTACACCTTC
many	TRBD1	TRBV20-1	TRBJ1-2	CSASAGGDSSPPNYGYTF	TGCAGTGCTTCCGCTGGAGGGGACAGCTCACCACCAAACTATGGCTACACCTTC
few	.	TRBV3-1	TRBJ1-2	CASSQDSRGPGYTF	TGTGCCAGCAGCCAAGATAGCCGGGGGCCTGGCTACACCTTC
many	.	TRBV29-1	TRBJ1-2	CSVDRGRNGYTF	TGCAGCGTTGATCGGGGCAGGAACGGCTACACCTTC
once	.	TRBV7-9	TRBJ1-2	CASSMRAANYGYTF	TGTGCCAGTAGTATGAGGGCAGCTAACTATGGCTACACCTTC
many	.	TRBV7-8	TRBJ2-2	CASSPASSGGTGELFF	TGTGCCAGCAGCCCCGCCTCGTCTGGCGGAACCGGGGAGCTGTTTTTT
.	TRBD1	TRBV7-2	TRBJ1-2	CASSQNRGPNGYTF	TGTGCCAGCAGCCAGAACAGGGGACCCAATGGCTACACCTTC
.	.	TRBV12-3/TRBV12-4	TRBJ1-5	CASSRTSGGGEPQHF	TGTGCCAGCAGCCGAACATCGGGGGGGGGGGAGCCCCAGCATTTT
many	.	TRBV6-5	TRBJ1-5	CASSRRTVERQPQHF	TGTGCCAGCAGTCGACGGACAGTAGAACGTCAGCCCCAGCATTTT
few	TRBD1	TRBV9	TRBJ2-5	CASSPIYNRGQETQYF	TGTGCCAGCAGCCCCATCTACAACAGGGGCCAAGAGACCCAGTACTTC
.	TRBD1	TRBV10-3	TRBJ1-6	CAISVGQGVSLHF	TGTGCCATCAGTGTCGGACAGGGAGTATCCCTCCACTTT
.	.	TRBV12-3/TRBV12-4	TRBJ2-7	CASSEAEFGDSYEQYF	TGTGCCAGCAGTGAAGCGGAGTTCGGTGACTCCTACGAGCAGTACTTC
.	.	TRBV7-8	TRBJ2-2	CASSAGTNTGELFF	TGTGCCAGCAGCGCCGGAACGAACACCGGGGAGCTGTTTTTT
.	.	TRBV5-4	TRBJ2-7	CASSQLVNEQYF	TGTGCCAGCAGCCAATTGGTGAACGAGCAGTACTTC
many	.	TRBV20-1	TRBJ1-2	CSVNPGLPSGYTF	TGCAGTGTCAACCCCGGGTTGCCAAGTGGCTACACCTTC
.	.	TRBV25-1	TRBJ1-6	CGRVAGSLLHF	TGTGGGAGGGTGGCGGGTTCACTCCTCCACTTT